The 17 T cell receptor beta chains below all came from one sample that was sequenced in a study of CD8+CD57+ T cells in acquired aplastic anemia. Using genomic DNA as the template, TCR beta VDJ and CDR3 profiling was carried out. TCRdb analysed the reads with MiXCR anew, one entry per CDR3 protein. The sample includes about 180,000 distinct CDR3 sequences, roughly 65% of them seen just once. Sequencing was done on patients that had shown CD8+CD57+ cell expansion by flow cytometry. Sequencing was carried out using sorted CD4+, CD8+, or CD8+CD57+ T cells (not recorded which) from PBMCs. Source of these receptors: a human donor with aplastic anemia.

On this clonotype: One base away lies a much larger clone, so this may be a sequencing read error. The chain is built from TRBV7-7 and TRBJ2-7, with D unclear. There are 13 residues in the CDR3. Germline-derived CDR1 and CDR2 are SSHAT and FNYEAQ (reference sequence). CDR3 residues: CASSPFPSYEQCF. The CDR3 DNA sequence: TGTGCCAGCAGCCCCTTCCCCTCCTACGAGCAGTGCTTC.

This clonotype was seen just once. J is TRBJ2-1 and V is TRBV20-1; 7 bases fit TRBD2. V was clipped by 0 bases and J by 7 bases; unmatched bases: 6. The CDR3 is 14 amino acids. Germline V gene lookup returns CDR1 DFQATT and CDR2 SNEGSKA (reference sequence). Here the CDR3 reads CSARDKGGGNEQFF. CDR3 DNA: TGCAGTGCTAGAGACAAGGGCGGGGGAAATGAGCAGTTCTTC.

This clonotype came up a few times. V usage is TRBV5-5 and J usage is TRBJ2-7; maybe TRBD2 (6 bases). Germline loops: CDR1 SGHKS, CDR2 YYEKEE (reference sequence). This CDR3 has 15 amino acids. V was shortened by 4 bases and J by 5 bases, with 19 bases between the two germline ends. CDR3: CASSTGAGAYNEQYF. The CDR3 DNA sequence: TGTGCCAGCAGCACGGGAGCCGGGGCATACAACGAGCAGTACTTC.

In the case of this clonotype: Sequence at one end of the junction differs from germline and may be a read error. V usage is TRBV5-1 and J usage is TRBJ2-3; possible D gene TRBD2, 5 bases. Germline V CDR1 and CDR2: SGHRS, YFSETQ. CDR3 length: 16 amino acids. Written as DNA, the CDR3 is TGCGCCGGCAGCTGGGCTTGGGAGCCTTTCACAGATACGCAGTATTTC. The encoded protein is CAGSWAWEPFTDTQYF.

This clonotype was counted once. The chain joins TRBV7-6 to TRBJ2-7; 7 bases fit TRBD2. The CDR3 spans 16 residues. Germline V gives CDR1 SGHVS, CDR2 FNYEAQ. The V and J ends lost 0 bases and 2 bases, in that order; junction bases with no gene match: 7. CDR3 nucleotide sequence: TGTGCCAGCAGCTTAGCGCTGTGGGAGGGGACCTACGAGCAGTACTTC. This sequence encodes CASSLALWEGTYEQYF.

The rearrangement links TRBV2 to TRBJ2-7; 9 bases fit TRBD1. The DNA matches TRBJ2-1 better at its end, which makes the J call doubtful. Germline lookup yields CDR1 SNHLY and CDR2 FYNNEI. The CDR3 contains 14 residues. CDR3 in amino acids: CASSGWTGVNEQFF. The CDR3 bases are TGTGCCAGCAGTGGTTGGACAGGGGTGAATGAGCAGTTCTTC.

The chain joins TRBV7-3 to TRBJ2-1; D possibly matches TRBD1 or TRBD2 (7 bases each). There are 15 residues in the CDR3. The ends were cut back, 6 bases at V and 8 bases at J, with 20 bases in the middle. Germline CDR1 is SGHTA and CDR2 is FQGTGA. Here the CDR3 reads CASSGGTAGQDEQFF. Here the CDR3 DNA reads TGTGCCAGCAGTGGAGGGACAGCGGGGCAGGATGAGCAGTTCTTC.

As to this clonotype: Germline and junction disagree at one end, which may indicate a read error. V gene TRBV10-3 combines with J gene TRBJ2-3; 10 bases are a match to TRBD1. From germline, CDR1 is ENHRY and CDR2 SYGVKD. The CDR3 loop spans 14 amino acids. The CDR3 coding sequence is TGTGCCAGCAGTCGACAGGGGGCGGACGGTACGCAGTATTTT. It encodes CASSRQGADGTQYF.

This chain joins TRBV2 and TRBJ2-7; 9 bases are a match to TRBD1. The CDR3 extends over 14 amino acids. The germline CDR1 and CDR2 sequences are SNHLY and FYNNEI. Losses at the gene ends were 6 bases for V and 8 bases for J; bases not matched to a gene: 11. This chain's CDR3 is CASRTGGRFYKQYF. In DNA form, the CDR3 reads TGTGCCAGCAGGACAGGGGGTAGGTTTTATAAGCAGTACTTC.

The genes are TRBV7-8 and TRBJ2-1; 10 bases line up with TRBD2. CDR1 and CDR2 (germline): SGHVS, FQNEAQ. The CDR3 consists of 16 residues. V lost 0 bases, J lost 4 bases, and 3 bases stayed unmatched. CDR3 in DNA: TGTGCCAGCAGCTTAGCGCCTAGCGGGGGATACAATGAGCAGTTCTTC. It specifies CASSLAPSGGYNEQFF.

This clonotype was found once. This chain joins TRBV7-9 and TRBJ1-2, with 12 bases identical to TRBD1. CDR3 length: 14 amino acids. J was trimmed by 8 bases and V by 3 bases; bases with no gene match: 4. Germline V gene data show CDR1 as SEHNR and CDR2 as FQNEAQ (reference sequence). The CDR3 here is CASSLGQGARGYTF. The CDR3 DNA reads as TGTGCCAGCAGCTTGGGACAGGGGGCGCGGGGCTACACCTTC. Filled out from reference TRBV7-9 and TRBJ1-2, the complete variable domain reads DTGVSQNPRHKITKRGQNVTFRCDPISEHNRLYWYRQTLGQGPEFLTYFQNEAQLEKSRLLSDRFSAERPKGSFSTLEIQRTEQGDSAMYLCASSLGQGARGYTFGSGTRLTVV.

The chain joins TRBV24-1 to TRBJ2-7; D could derive from TRBD1 or TRBD2 (5 bases each). CDR3 length: 15 residues. The germline gives CDR1 KGHDR, CDR2 SFDVKD. Trimming removed 0 bases at V and 3 bases at J, with 11 bases between. CDR3 region: CATSDLEGRVYEQYF. The CDR3 bases are TGTGCCACCAGTGATTTGGAGGGCAGGGTCTACGAGCAGTACTTC.

This chain connects TRBV7-9 to TRBJ1-1, with D maybe TRBD1 (6 bases). The CDR3 totals 12 residues. Per germline, CDR1 SEHNR and CDR2 FQNEAQ (reference sequence). Deletions cut 5 bases from V and 6 bases from J, with 10 bases between. The chain's CDR3 is CASSPGQSEAFF. The DNA for the CDR3 is TGTGCCAGCAGCCCAGGACAGTCTGAAGCTTTCTTT.

The J gene is TRBJ2-3, the V gene TRBV6-2 or TRBV6-3; the D gene could be TRBD1 or TRBD2 (5 bases each). Per the germline V gene, CDR1 is MNHEY and CDR2 is SVGEGT. The CDR3 spans 14 residues. Trimming removed 6 bases at V and 1 base at J, with 11 bases between. The CDR3 bases are TGTGCCAGCAGCCACCGGGACGGCACAGATACGCAGTATTTT. It translates to CASSHRDGTDTQYF.

This chain connects TRBV6-1 to TRBJ1-1, with D unclear. The CDR3 sequence is 14 residues long. Per germline, CDR1 MNHNS and CDR2 SASEGT. V lost 3 bases and J 1 base, leaving 9 bases between the germline ends. The CDR3 bases are TGTGCCAGCAGTGATTTGCAATGGAACACTGAAGCTTTCTTT. This gives the protein CASSDLQWNTEAFF.

The chain recombines TRBV19 with TRBJ2-2, with D unclear. The CDR3 contains 14 residues. V lost 2 bases, J lost 3 bases, and 7 bases lay in between. Germline CDR1 and CDR2: LNHDA and SQIVND (reference sequence). The CDR3 region has the DNA TGTGCCAGTAGTATAAGGCGTTACACCGGGGAGCTGTTTTTT. Translated, it gives CASSIRRYTGELFF.

This clonotype was detected many times. The chain employs TRBV6-5 and TRBJ2-7; 9 positions match TRBD1. This CDR3 is 15 amino acids long. Germline CDR1 and CDR2: MNHEY and SVGAGI. Trimming removed 6 bases from V and 0 bases from J; junction bases left unmatched: 6. CDR3 in DNA: TGTGCCAGCAGCCTGCTGACAGGGGGCTCCTACGAGCAGTACTTC. Protein sequence: CASSLLTGGSYEQYF.